This entry concerns a single T cell receptor (beta chain). RNA transcripts served as template for amplifying TCR beta CDR3 sequences. After a first-round RT-PCR with HTBI primers, a second-round multiplex PCR was run. TCRdb reprocessed the multiplex PCR reads with MiXCR, giving one entry per CDR3 protein. The data show 200,000 to 300,000 distinct CDR3 sequences, less than 55% seen once. The entry originates in a study of Graves' ophthalmopathy and Graves' hyperthyroidism. The junction had 6 bases not matched to a gene; V was cut back by 5 bases and J by 1 base. CDR3 size: 15 residues. The V gene's germline CDR1 is SGHAT and CDR2 FQNNGV.

V and J are TRBV11-2 and TRBJ2-3; 7 bases line up with TRBD1. This receptor was taken from an adult man with Graves' ophthalmopathy. Sequenced sample: peripheral blood. DNA for the CDR3: TGTGCCAGCAGCCCTCTCACAGGGGGCACAGATACGCAGTATTTT. Translating it yields CASSPLTGGTDTQYF.